The T cell receptor beta chain described here comes from a study of human T cells and chemical hapten exposure. The time point: pre-sensitization, week 0. Treatment specified: therapeutic diphenylcyclopropenone sensitization with weekly scalp DPC. TCRdb called the RACE reads again in MiXCR, with one record for every CDR3 protein. The sample holds more than 250,000 distinct CDR3 sequences, approximately 8.4% seen once. The CDR3 contains 15 residues. V shed 5 bases and J shed 5 bases, with 18 bases lying between them. Ten or more counts support this clonotype. The rearrangement uses TRBV12-3 or TRBV12-4 and TRBJ1-1; possible D gene TRBD1, 6 bases. The sequencing here drew on whole blood, taken in connection with sensitization to the hapten diphenylcyclopropenone (DPC). The origin of this receptor is a woman between 35 and 50 years old with alopecia areata. Some clones in this sample may be carry-over from other donors' samples. The CDR3 sequence is CASSPTGRLVTEAFF. As DNA, the CDR3 is TGTGCCAGCAGTCCAACAGGGAGATTAGTGACTGAAGCTTTCTTT.